The 18 T cell receptor beta chains presented below share a single source sample, sequenced in a study of T cells after yellow fever vaccination. TCRdb used MiXCR to reprocess the 5' RACE reads, holding one entry per CDR3 protein. This sample carries a few hundred thousand distinct CDR3 sequences, about a sixth of them seen once, and the ten largest clones take 15% to 20%. The sequencing used PBMCs, collected more than 4 days after the first yellow fever vaccination. Receptor source: a man aged 18-30 years who received the YFV17D yellow fever vaccine.

This clonotype was seen only a few times. This sequence joins TRBV15 and TRBJ1-5; 7 bases are shared with TRBD1. With 4 bases clipped from V and 4 bases from J, the junction kept 13 bases outside the gene matches. The CDR3 runs to 17 residues. Germline assignment: CDR1 LNHNV and CDR2 YYDKDF (reference sequence). CDR3 DNA: TGTGCCACCAGCAAACACTCCGGGACAGCCCTTAATCAGCCCCAGCATTTT. Its protein is CATSKHSGTALNQPQHF.

The genes are TRBV20-1 and TRBJ1-5; perhaps TRBD1 as D (5 bases). CDR1 is DFQATT and CDR2 is SNEGSKA in the germline V gene (reference sequence). The CDR3 consists of 17 residues. Trimming removed 6 bases at V and 1 base at J, with 22 bases between. In DNA, the CDR3 is TGCAGTGCCAGGAAGTCAGGGAGTAAGGGGAGCAATCAGCCCCAGCATTTT. Protein sequence: CSARKSGSKGSNQPQHF.

The rearrangement joins TRBV12-3 or TRBV12-4 to TRBJ2-2; TRBD2 agrees at 10 bases. This CDR3 spans 16 amino acids. With V trimmed by 6 bases and J by 6 bases, 10 bases remained unmatched. The CDR3 spells CASRSGLAAGAGELFF. The CDR3, as DNA: TGTGCCAGCAGGTCAGGACTAGCGGCAGGCGCCGGGGAGCTGTTTTTT.

The V gene is TRBV6-5, the J gene TRBJ2-3, with TRBD1 as a possible D gene (6 bases). Germline V gene lookup returns CDR1 MNHEY and CDR2 SVGAGI. Trimming left V 1 base short and J 0 bases short, with 17 bases between. This CDR3 has 18 amino acids. CDR3 nucleotides: TGTGCCAGCAGTTACTTGTGGACAGAGTTACCTAGCACAGATACGCAGTATTTT. Protein sequence: CASSYLWTELPSTDTQYF.

The chain combines TRBV28 with TRBJ2-2; D is unresolved. V was pared by 8 bases and J by 0 bases, with 10 bases between. Germline V gives CDR1 MDHEN, CDR2 SYDVKM. The CDR3 consists of 14 residues. CDR3 residues: CASQDLANTGELFF. CDR3 DNA: TGTGCCAGCCAAGACCTAGCGAACACCGGGGAGCTGTTTTTT.

This clonotype was observed a handful of times. The chain is built from TRBV5-4 and TRBJ1-5, with 11 positions matching TRBD1. Trimming at V came to 1 base and at J to 6 bases, leaving 6 bases not matched to a gene. This CDR3 is built from 16 residues. Per germline, CDR1 SGHNT and CDR2 YYREEE (reference sequence). For the CDR3, the DNA is TGTGCCAGCAGCTTGCAGAGGACAGGGGGCGGTCAGCCCCAGCATTTT. Residues: CASSLQRTGGGQPQHF.

The chain combines TRBV12-3 or TRBV12-4 with TRBJ1-1; TRBD1 might be the D (5 bases). Deletions cut 8 bases from V and 4 bases from J, with 17 bases between. The CDR3 runs 14 residues. CDR3 sequence reads: CASRLGGWGTEAFF. The CDR3 DNA reads TGTGCCAGCCGATTGGGGGGTTGGGGCACTGAAGCTTTCTTT.

The rearrangement uses TRBV19 and TRBJ1-6; D uncertain. This CDR3 comprises 13 residues. Germline CDR1 and CDR2: LNHDA and SQIVND (reference sequence). With 4 bases removed from V and 8 bases from J, the gap between germline ends came to 9 bases. CDR3 nucleotides: TGTGCCAGTAGTACCCGATCGGATTCACCCCTCCACTTT. Translation gives CASSTRSDSPLHF.

This chain uses TRBV7-9 with TRBJ2-7; tentatively, D is TRBD1 (6 bases). The germline CDR1 and CDR2 sequences are SEHNR and FQNEAQ (reference sequence). The V end lost 0 bases, the J end lost 6 bases, and 21 bases lay between the germline ends. The CDR3 loop spans 17 amino acids. The CDR3 sequence is CASSLALAGAQVGEQYF. CDR3 sequence (DNA): TGTGCCAGCAGCTTAGCGCTTGCAGGGGCGCAGGTGGGCGAGCAGTACTTC.

This chain joins TRBV20-1 and TRBJ1-1; perhaps TRBD1 as D (6 bases). This CDR3 has 14 residues. The germline V and J ends were trimmed by 3 bases and 2 bases, with 13 bases remaining between them. Germline CDR1 is DFQATT and CDR2 is SNEGSKA (reference sequence). The CDR3 here is CSARPGAGNTEAFF. The CDR3 DNA follows: TGCAGTGCTAGGCCGGGGGCCGGAAACACTGAAGCTTTCTTT.

Many counts were recorded for this clonotype. The chain is built from TRBV2 and TRBJ2-1, with D hard to call. CDR1 is SNHLY and CDR2 is FYNNEI in the germline V gene. With 4 bases removed from V and 8 bases from J, the gap between germline ends came to 12 bases. The CDR3 covers 13 residues. CDR3 in amino acids: CASSGGLGDEQFF. CDR3 in DNA: TGTGCCAGCAGTGGAGGTTTAGGTGATGAGCAGTTCTTC.

This chain joins TRBV7-8 and TRBJ1-2; D uncertain. The CDR3 consists of 16 residues. Germline loops: CDR1 SGHVS, CDR2 FQNEAQ. The germline V and J ends were trimmed by 4 bases and 0 bases, with 15 bases remaining between them. CDR3 residues: CASSSSINTANYGYTF. The CDR3 bases are TGTGCCAGCAGCTCTTCAATCAATACAGCTAACTATGGCTACACCTTC. Variable domain in full (rest from reference TRBV7-8 and TRBJ1-2): GAGVSQSPRYKVAKRGQDVALRCDPISGHVSLFWYQQALGQGPEFLTYFQNEAQLDKSGLPSDRFFAERPEGSVSTLKIQRTQQEDSAVYLCASSSSINTANYGYTFGSGTRLTVV.

The CDR3 nucleotides are TGTGCCAGCAGTCCCATCCCGGACAGGGCCAAAAACATTCAGTACTTC. Translated: CASSPIPDRAKNIQYF. The chain carries TRBV7-8 and TRBJ2-4, with 7 bases aligning to TRBD1. CDR1 and CDR2 from the germline V gene are SGHVS and FQNEAQ. The CDR3 is made up of 16 amino acids. V dropped 6 bases and J dropped 1; count of bases not matched to a gene: 9.

J is TRBJ1-1 and V is TRBV10-3; a weak D match, TRBD1 (5 bases). Germline assignment: CDR1 ENHRY and CDR2 SYGVKD. This CDR3 has 13 amino acids. Trimming took 6 bases from V and 6 from J, leaving 14 bases between them. CDR3 protein: CAISPPDSSEAFF. CDR3 coding DNA: TGTGCCATCAGCCCACCCGACAGCTCTGAAGCTTTCTTT.

This clonotype has more than one count but fewer than ten. The J gene is TRBJ2-1, the V gene TRBV29-1; D might be TRBD1 (6 bases). Trimming removed 7 bases from V and 6 bases from J, with 13 bases in between. The CDR3 contains 12 residues. Germline CDR1 reads SQVTM; CDR2 reads ANQGSEA. The CDR3 region is CSETTGLNEQFF. The DNA for the CDR3 is TGCAGCGAAACTACAGGGCTCAATGAGCAGTTCTTC.

This clonotype appeared a few times. V gene TRBV4-3 combines with J gene TRBJ1-3, with D possibly being TRBD1 (5 bases). CDR3 length: 15 amino acids. Germline V gives CDR1 LGHNA, CDR2 YSLEER. With 0 bases removed from V and 4 bases from J, the gap between germline ends came to 10 bases. In nucleotides, the CDR3 is TGCGCCAGCAGCCAAGATACGGCAGGGGGAAACACCATATATTTT. Amino acid sequence: CASSQDTAGGNTIYF.

There are a few counts of this clonotype. The chain combines TRBV5-1 with TRBJ2-1, with D perhaps TRBD1 (5 bases). V dropped 0 bases and J dropped 5 bases, with 6 bases sitting between them. CDR1 and CDR2 from the germline V gene are SGHRS and YFSETQ. The length of the CDR3 is 13 residues. CDR3 sequence reads: CASSLVTDNEQFF. CDR3 bases: TGCGCCAGCAGCTTGGTGACAGACAATGAGCAGTTCTTC.

The genes are TRBV11-2 and TRBJ2-3, with no clear D. This CDR3 contains 15 residues. Trimming took 1 base from V and 4 from J, leaving 12 bases between them. Germline V gene sequence: CDR1 SGHAT, CDR2 FQNNGV. CDR3 region: CASSLVALTSDTQYF. The CDR3, as DNA: TGTGCCAGCAGCTTAGTGGCCTTAACTTCAGATACGCAGTATTTT.